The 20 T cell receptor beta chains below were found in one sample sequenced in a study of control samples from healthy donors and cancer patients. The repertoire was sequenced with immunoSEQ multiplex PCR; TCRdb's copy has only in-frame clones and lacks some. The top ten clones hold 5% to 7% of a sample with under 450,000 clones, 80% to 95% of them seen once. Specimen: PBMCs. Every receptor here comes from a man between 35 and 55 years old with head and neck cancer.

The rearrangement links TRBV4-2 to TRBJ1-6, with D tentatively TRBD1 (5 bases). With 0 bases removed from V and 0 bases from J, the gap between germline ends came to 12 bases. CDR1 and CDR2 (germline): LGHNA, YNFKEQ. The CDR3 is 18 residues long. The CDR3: CASSQDGGDSSYNSPLHF. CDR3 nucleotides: TGTGCCAGCAGCCAAGATGGGGGAGACAGCTCCTATAATTCACCCCTCCACTTT.

In nucleotides, the CDR3 is TGTGCCAGCAGTCAAAGGGACGTGCGCTCCTACGAGCAGTACTTC. It specifies CASSQRDVRSYEQYF. The chain links TRBV7-2 to TRBJ2-7, with D perhaps assigned TRBD1 or TRBD2 (5 bases each). V was pared by 6 bases and J by 0 bases, with 15 bases between. The CDR3 sequence is 15 residues long. From germline, CDR1 is SGHTA and CDR2 FQGNSA. The full variable domain, with the rest looked up from reference TRBV7-2 and TRBJ2-7, is GAGVSQSPSNKVTEKGKDVELRCDPISGHTALYWYRQSLGQGLEFLIYFQGNSAPDKSGLPSDRFSAERTGGSVSTLTIQRTQQEDSAVYLCASSQRDVRSYEQYFGPGTRLTVT.

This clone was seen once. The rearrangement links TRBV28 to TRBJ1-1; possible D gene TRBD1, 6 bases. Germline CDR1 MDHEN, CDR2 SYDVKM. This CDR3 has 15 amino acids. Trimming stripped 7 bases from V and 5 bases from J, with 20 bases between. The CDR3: CASITPGGGGTEAFF. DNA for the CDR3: TGTGCCAGCATCACTCCGGGGGGCGGTGGAACTGAAGCTTTCTTT.

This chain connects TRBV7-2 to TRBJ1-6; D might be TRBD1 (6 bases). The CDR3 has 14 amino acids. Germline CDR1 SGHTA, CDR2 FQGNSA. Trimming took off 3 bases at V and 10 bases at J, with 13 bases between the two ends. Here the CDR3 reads CASSFSGERSPLHF. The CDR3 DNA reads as TGTGCCAGCAGCTTTTCAGGGGAGCGATCACCCCTCCACTTT.

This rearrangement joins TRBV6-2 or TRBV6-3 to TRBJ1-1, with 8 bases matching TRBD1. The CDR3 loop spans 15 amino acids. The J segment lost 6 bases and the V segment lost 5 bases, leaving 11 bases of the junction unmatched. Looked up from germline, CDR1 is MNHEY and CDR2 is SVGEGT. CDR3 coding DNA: TGTGCCAGCAGTGCACACAGGGGGTCGACGGCTGAAGCTTTCTTT. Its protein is CASSAHRGSTAEAFF.

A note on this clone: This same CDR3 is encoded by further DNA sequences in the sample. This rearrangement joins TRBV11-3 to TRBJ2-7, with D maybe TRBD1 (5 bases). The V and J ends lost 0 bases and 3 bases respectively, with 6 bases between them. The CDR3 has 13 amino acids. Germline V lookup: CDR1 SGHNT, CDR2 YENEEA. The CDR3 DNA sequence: TGTGCCAGCAGCTTAGACAGGGACTACGAGCAGTACTTC. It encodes CASSLDRDYEQYF. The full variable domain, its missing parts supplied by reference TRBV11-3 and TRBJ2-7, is EAGVVQSPRYKIIEKKQPVAFWCNPISGHNTLYWYLQNLGQGPELLIRYENEEAVDDSQLPKDRFSAERLKGVDSTLKIQPAELGDSAVYLCASSLDRDYEQYFGPGTRLTVT.

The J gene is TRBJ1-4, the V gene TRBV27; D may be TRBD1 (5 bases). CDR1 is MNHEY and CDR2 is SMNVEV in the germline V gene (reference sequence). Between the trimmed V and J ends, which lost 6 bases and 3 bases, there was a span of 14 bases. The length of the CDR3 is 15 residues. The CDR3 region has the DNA TGTGCCAGCAGGCCCATGTGGGGGTCTAATGAAAAACTGTTTTTT. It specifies CASRPMWGSNEKLFF.

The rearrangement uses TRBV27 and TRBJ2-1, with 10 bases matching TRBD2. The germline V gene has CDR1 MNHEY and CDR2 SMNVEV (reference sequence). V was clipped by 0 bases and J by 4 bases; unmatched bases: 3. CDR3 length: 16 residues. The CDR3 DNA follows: TGTGCCAGCAGTTTATCCGCTAGCGGGGGATACAATGAGCAGTTCTTC. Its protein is CASSLSASGGYNEQFF.

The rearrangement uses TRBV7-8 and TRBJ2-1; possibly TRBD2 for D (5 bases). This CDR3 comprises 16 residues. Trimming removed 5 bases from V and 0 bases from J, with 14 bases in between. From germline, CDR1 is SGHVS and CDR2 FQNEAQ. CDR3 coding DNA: TGTGCCAGCAGCCCAGCGGCCCCGGGCTCCTACAATGAGCAGTTCTTC. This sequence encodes CASSPAAPGSYNEQFF.

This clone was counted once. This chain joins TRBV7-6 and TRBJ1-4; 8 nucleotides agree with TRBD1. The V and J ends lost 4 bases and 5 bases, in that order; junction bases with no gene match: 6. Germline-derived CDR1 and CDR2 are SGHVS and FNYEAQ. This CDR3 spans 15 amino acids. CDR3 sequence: CASSYDRGKNEKLFF. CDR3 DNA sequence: TGTGCCAGCAGCTACGACAGGGGAAAGAATGAAAAACTGTTTTTT.

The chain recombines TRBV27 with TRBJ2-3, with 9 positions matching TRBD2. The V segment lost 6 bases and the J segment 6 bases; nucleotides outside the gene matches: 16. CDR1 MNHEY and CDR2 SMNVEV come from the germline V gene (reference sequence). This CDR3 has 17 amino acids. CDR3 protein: CASRPKSASGIHDTQYF. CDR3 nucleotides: TGTGCCAGCAGACCCAAATCCGCTAGCGGGATTCACGATACGCAGTATTTT.

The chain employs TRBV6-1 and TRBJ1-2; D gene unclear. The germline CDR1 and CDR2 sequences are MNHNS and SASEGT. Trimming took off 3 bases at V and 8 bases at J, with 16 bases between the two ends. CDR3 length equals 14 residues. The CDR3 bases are TGTGCCAGCAGTGACAACTCGGGAGATCTGGGCTACACCTTC. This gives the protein CASSDNSGDLGYTF.

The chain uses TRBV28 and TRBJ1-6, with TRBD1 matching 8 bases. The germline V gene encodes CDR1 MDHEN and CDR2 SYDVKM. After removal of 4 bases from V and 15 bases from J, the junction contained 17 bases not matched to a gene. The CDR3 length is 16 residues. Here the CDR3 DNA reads TGTGCCAGCAGTTCCCCCAACGGACAGGGAGGCAGGGACCTCCACTTT. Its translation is CASSSPNGQGGRDLHF.

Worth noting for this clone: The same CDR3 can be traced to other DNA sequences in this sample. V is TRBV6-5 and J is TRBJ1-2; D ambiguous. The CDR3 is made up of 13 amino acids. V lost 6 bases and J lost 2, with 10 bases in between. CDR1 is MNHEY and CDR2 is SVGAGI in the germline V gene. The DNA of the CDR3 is TGTGCCAGCAGCCTCACACCAAACTATGGCTACACCTTC. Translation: CASSLTPNYGYTF.

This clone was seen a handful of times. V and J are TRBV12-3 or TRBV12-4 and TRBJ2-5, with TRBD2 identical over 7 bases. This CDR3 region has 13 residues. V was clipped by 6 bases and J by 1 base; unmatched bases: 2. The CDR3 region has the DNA TGTGCCAGCAGAGCGGGGTTCCAAGAGACCCAGTACTTC. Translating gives CASRAGFQETQYF.

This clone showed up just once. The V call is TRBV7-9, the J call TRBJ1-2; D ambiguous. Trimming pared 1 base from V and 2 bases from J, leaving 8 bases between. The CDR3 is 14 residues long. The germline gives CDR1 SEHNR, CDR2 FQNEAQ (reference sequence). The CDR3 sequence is CASSLEAGNYGYTF. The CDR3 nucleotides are TGTGCCAGCAGCTTAGAGGCAGGAAACTATGGCTACACCTTC.

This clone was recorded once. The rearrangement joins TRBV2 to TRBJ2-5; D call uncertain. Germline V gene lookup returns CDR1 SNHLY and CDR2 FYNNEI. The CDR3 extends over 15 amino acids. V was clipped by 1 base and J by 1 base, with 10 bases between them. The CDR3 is CASSEVTGPQETQYF. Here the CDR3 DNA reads TGTGCCAGCAGTGAAGTTACGGGCCCCCAAGAGACCCAGTACTTC.

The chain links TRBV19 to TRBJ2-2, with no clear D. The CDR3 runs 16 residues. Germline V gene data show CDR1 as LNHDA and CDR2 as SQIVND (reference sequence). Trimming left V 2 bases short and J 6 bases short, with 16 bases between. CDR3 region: CASSIIGPALPGELFF. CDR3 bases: TGTGCCAGTAGTATAATCGGACCCGCTCTTCCCGGGGAGCTGTTTTTT. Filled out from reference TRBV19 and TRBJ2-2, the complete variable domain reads DGGITQSPKYLFRKEGQNVTLSCEQNLNHDAMYWYRQDPGQGLRLIYYSQIVNDFQKGDIAEGYSVSREKKESFPLTVTSAQKNPTAFYLCASSIIGPALPGELFFGEGSRLTVL.

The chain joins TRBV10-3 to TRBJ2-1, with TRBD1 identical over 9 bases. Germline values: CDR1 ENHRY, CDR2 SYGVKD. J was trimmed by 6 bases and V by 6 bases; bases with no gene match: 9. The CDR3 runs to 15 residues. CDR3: CAIRDGTGKSNEQFF. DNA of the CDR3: TGTGCCATCAGAGACGGGACAGGGAAGAGCAATGAGCAGTTCTTC.

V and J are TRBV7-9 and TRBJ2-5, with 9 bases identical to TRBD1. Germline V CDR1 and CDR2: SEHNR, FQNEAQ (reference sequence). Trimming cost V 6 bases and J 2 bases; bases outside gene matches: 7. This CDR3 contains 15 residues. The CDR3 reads CASRLATGGQETQYF. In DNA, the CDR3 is TGTGCCAGCAGGCTAGCGACAGGGGGGCAAGAGACCCAGTACTTC.